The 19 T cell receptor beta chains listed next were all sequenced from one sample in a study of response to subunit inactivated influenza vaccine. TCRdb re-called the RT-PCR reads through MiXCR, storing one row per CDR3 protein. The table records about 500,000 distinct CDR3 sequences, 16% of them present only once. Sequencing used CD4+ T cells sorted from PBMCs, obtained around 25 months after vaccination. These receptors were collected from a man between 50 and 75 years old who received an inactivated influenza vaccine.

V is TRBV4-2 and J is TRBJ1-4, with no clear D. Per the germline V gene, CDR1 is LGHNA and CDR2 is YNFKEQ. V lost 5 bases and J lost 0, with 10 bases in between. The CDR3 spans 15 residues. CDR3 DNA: TGTGCCAGCAGCATAAGGAGTGCAACTAATGAAAAACTGTTTTTT. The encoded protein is CASSIRSATNEKLFF.

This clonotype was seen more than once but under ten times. The CDR3 here is CSVPTSGRGSYNEQFF. The DNA of the CDR3 is TGCAGCGTGCCGACTAGCGGGAGGGGGTCCTACAATGAGCAGTTCTTC. The V call is TRBV29-1, the J call TRBJ2-1; 14 nucleotides match TRBD2. CDR1 is SQVTM and CDR2 is ANQGSEA in the germline V gene. Trimming took 6 bases from V and 1 from J; bases not matched to a gene: 5. The CDR3 runs to 16 residues.

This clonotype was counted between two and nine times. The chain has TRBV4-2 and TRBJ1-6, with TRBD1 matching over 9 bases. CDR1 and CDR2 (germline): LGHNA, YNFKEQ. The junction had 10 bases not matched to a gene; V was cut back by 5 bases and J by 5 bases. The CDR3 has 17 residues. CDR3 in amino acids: CASSYHRTGDNNSPLHF. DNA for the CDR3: TGTGCCAGCAGCTACCACCGGACAGGGGATAATAATTCACCCCTCCACTTT.

The CDR3 spells CASSLALDRSTDTQYF. Written as DNA, the CDR3 is TGTGCCAGCAGCTTAGCCTTGGACAGGAGCACAGATACGCAGTATTTT. The chain employs TRBV7-2 and TRBJ2-3, with 7 bases fitting TRBD1. V trimming: 0 bases; J trimming: 0 bases; junction bases outside the gene matches: 3. The CDR3 is 16 amino acids. Germline CDR1 reads SGHTA; CDR2 reads FQGNSA.

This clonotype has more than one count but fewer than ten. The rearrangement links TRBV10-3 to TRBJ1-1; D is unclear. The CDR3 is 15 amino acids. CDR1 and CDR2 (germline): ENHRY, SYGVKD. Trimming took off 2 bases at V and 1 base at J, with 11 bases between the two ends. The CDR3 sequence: CAISEGEKENTEAFF. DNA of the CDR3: TGTGCCATCAGTGAGGGGGAGAAAGAGAACACTGAAGCTTTCTTT.

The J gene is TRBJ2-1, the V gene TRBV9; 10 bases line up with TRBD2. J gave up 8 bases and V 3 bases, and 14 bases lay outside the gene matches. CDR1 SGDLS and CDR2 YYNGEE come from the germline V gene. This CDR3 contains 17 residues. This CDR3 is CASSARPPSGSKDEQFF. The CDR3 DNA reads TGTGCCAGCAGCGCCCGTCCCCCTAGCGGGAGTAAAGATGAGCAGTTCTTC.

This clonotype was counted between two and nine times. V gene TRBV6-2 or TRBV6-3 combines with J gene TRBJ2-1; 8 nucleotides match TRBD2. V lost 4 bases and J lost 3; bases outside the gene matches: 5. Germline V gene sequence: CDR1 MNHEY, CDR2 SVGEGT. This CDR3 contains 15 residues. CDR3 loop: CASSSAGGGYNEQFF. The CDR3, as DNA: TGTGCCAGCAGTTCGGCGGGGGGAGGCTACAATGAGCAGTTCTTC.

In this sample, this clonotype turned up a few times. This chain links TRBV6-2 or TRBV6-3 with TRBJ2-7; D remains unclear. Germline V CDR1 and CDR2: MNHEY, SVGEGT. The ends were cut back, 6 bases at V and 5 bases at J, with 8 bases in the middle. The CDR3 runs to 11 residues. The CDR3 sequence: CASRAFHEQYF. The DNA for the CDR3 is TGTGCCAGCAGGGCCTTCCACGAGCAGTACTTC.

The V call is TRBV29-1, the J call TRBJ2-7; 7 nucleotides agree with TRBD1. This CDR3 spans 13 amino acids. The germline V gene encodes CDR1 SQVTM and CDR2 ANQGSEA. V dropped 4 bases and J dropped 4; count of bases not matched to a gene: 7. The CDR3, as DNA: TGCAGCGTTGCCTGGACAGGAGAGTACGAGCAGTACTTC. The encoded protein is CSVAWTGEYEQYF.

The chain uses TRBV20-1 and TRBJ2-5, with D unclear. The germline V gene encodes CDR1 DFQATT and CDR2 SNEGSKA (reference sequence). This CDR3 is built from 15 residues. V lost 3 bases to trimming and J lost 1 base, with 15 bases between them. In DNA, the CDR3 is TGCAGTGCTAGGGTCGAACCACAATTCCAAGAGACCCAGTACTTC. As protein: CSARVEPQFQETQYF.

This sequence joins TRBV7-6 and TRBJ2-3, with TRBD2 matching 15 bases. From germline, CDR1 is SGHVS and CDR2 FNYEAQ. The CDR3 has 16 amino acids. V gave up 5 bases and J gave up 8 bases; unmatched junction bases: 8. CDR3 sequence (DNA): TGTGCCAGCAGCCAAGGACTAGCGGGAGGGGTACCTACGCAGTATTTT. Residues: CASSQGLAGGVPTQYF.

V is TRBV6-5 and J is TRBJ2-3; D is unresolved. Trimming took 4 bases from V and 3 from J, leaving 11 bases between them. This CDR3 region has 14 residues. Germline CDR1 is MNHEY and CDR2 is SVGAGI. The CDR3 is CASSSATRTDTQYF. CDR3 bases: TGTGCCAGCAGTTCCGCCACAAGGACAGATACGCAGTATTTT.

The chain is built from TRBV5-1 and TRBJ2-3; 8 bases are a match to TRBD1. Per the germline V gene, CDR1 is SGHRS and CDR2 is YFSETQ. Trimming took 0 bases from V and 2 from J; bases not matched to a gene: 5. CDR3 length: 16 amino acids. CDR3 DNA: TGCGCCAGCAGCTTGGACAGGGGGGCCTTCACAGATACGCAGTATTTT. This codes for CASSLDRGAFTDTQYF.

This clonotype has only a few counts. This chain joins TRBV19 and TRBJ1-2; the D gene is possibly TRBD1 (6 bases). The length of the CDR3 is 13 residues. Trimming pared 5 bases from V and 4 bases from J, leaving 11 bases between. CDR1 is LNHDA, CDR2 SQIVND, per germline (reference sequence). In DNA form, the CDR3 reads TGTGCCAGTAGTCACAGGGAGGGCTATGGCTACACCTTC. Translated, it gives CASSHREGYGYTF.

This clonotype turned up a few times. Here the CDR3 reads CASSQEAGVTGELFF. The CDR3 coding sequence is TGCGCCAGCAGCCAAGAAGCGGGGGTCACCGGGGAGCTGTTTTTT. V and J are TRBV4-3 and TRBJ2-2, with 8 bases that match TRBD2. CDR3 length: 15 residues. Per germline, CDR1 LGHNA and CDR2 YSLEER. V lost 0 bases, J lost 4 bases, and 1 base stayed unmatched.

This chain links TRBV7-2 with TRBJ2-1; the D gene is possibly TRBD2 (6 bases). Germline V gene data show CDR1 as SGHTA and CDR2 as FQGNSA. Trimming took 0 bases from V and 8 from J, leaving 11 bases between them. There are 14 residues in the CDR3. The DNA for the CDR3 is TGTGCCAGCAGCTTAGCGCCGACTAGAGATGAGCAGTTCTTC. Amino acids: CASSLAPTRDEQFF.

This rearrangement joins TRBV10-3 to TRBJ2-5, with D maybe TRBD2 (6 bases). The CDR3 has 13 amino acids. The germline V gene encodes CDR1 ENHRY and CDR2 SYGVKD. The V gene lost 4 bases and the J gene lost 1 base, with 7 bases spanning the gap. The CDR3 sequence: CAISGSGQETQYF. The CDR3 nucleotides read TGTGCCATCAGTGGTAGCGGCCAAGAGACCCAGTACTTC.

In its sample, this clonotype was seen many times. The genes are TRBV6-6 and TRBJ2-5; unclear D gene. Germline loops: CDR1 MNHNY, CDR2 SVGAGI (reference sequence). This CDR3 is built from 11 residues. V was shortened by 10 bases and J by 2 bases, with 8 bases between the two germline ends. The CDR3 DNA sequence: TGTGCCACCTCAATGCAAGAGACCCAGTACTTC. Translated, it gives CATSMQETQYF.

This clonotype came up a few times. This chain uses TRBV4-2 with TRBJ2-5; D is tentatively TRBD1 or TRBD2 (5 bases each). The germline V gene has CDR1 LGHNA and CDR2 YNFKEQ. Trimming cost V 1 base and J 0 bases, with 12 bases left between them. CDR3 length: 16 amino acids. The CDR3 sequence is CASSQGVQDYQETQYF. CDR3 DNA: TGTGCCAGCAGCCAAGGAGTACAGGACTACCAAGAGACCCAGTACTTC.